The 32 T cell receptor beta chains given below trace back to one sample, sequenced in a study of blood T cell repertoires in COVID-19. Clones were sequenced by immunoSEQ multiplex PCR, and TCRdb holds only the in-frame ones, with some missing. The sample lists 150,000 to 200,000 clones; 75% to 85% were seen once. The sequenced sample consisted of PBMCs or T cells enriched from blood (not recorded which). Receptors were obtained from a woman aged 45-65 years with acute COVID-19.

The chain couples TRBV7-8 to TRBJ1-3; 7 bases are shared with TRBD1. V lost 5 bases, J lost 4 bases, and 8 bases stayed unmatched. The length of the CDR3 is 15 residues. Germline lookup yields CDR1 SGHVS and CDR2 FQNEAQ. CDR3 sequence (DNA): TGTGCCAGCAGCCCCAGAATACAGGGGGGAAACACCATATATTTT. This sequence encodes CASSPRIQGGNTIYF.

Regarding this clone: Other DNA sequences in this sample translate to the same CDR3. The rearrangement joins TRBV5-4 to TRBJ1-6; no clear D gene. This CDR3 has 14 residues. The V gene lost 4 bases and the J gene lost 6 bases, with 11 bases spanning the gap. Germline V gives CDR1 SGHNT, CDR2 YYREEE (reference sequence). The CDR3 region is CASSRPGLNSPLHF. Written as DNA, the CDR3 is TGTGCCAGCAGCCGCCCCGGACTTAATTCACCCCTCCACTTT.

This clone turned up a few times. V gene TRBV23-1 combines with J gene TRBJ1-1, with D hard to call. TRBV23-1 is filed as an ORF, its function uncertain. The CDR3 loop spans 16 amino acids. The V gene lost 7 bases and the J gene lost 1 base, with 19 bases spanning the gap. CDR3 nucleotide sequence: TGCGCCAGCACTCCTCCCCCCGCGGCAGCGAACACTGAAGCTTTCTTT. Translation gives CASTPPPAAANTEAFF.

The CDR3 nucleotides are TGTGCCAGCAGCCAGCTAAAAGTGGGGTCCAGGGTGGCTGACTATGGCTACACCTTC. Translation gives CASSQLKVGSRVADYGYTF. V usage is TRBV3-1 (or the pseudogene TRBV3-2) and J usage is TRBJ1-2; a weak D match, TRBD1 (5 bases). Between the trimmed V and J ends, which lost 3 bases and 3 bases, there was a span of 26 bases. CDR3 length: 19 residues. Germline V CDR1 and CDR2: LGHDT, YNNKEL (reference sequence).

The rearrangement links TRBV30 to TRBJ1-1; D unclear. Germline V gives CDR1 GTSNPN, CDR2 SVGIG (reference sequence). Trimming pared 5 bases from V and 10 bases from J, leaving 11 bases between. The CDR3 length is 10 residues. CDR3 nucleotide sequence: TGTGCCTGGGGCTGGGAGGCAGCTTTCTTT. Translated, it gives CAWGWEAAFF.

This clone was counted between two and nine times. The CDR3, as DNA: TGTGCCAGCTCACCACAGGGGTCTGAAGCTTTCTTT. Its protein product is CASSPQGSEAFF. The V and J genes are TRBV18 and TRBJ1-1, with D tentatively TRBD1 (5 bases). The germline gives CDR1 KGHSH, CDR2 LQKENI. Between the trimmed V and J ends, which lost 1 base and 6 bases, there was a span of 6 bases. The length of the CDR3 is 12 residues.

The sample holds many counts of this clone. The chain combines TRBV7-9 with TRBJ1-5; 9 bases fit TRBD1. Germline CDR1 reads SEHNR; CDR2 reads FQNEAQ (reference sequence). This CDR3 has 14 amino acids. Trimming at V came to 4 bases and at J to 11 bases, leaving 9 bases not matched to a gene. In DNA form, the CDR3 reads TGTGCCAGCAGCTCCGGACAGGGGACGGGATCCCAGCATTTT. Amino acids: CASSSGQGTGSQHF.

The chain uses TRBV7-9 and TRBJ2-7; 7 bases are a match to TRBD2. The germline gives CDR1 SEHNR, CDR2 FQNEAQ (reference sequence). V dropped 3 bases and J dropped 1; count of bases not matched to a gene: 6. The CDR3 is made up of 15 amino acids. The CDR3 protein is CASSFEGGRSYEQYV. CDR3 nucleotides: TGTGCCAGCAGCTTTGAGGGAGGGAGGTCCTACGAGCAGTACGTC.

The table lists this clone with a count of one. The rearrangement joins TRBV6-5 to TRBJ2-7; the match to TRBD2 covers 8 bases. The CDR3 is 15 residues long. The V segment lost 4 bases and the J segment 2 bases; nucleotides outside the gene matches: 7. Looked up from germline, CDR1 is MNHEY and CDR2 is SVGAGI. This CDR3 is CASSSGGGTPYEQYV. CDR3 nucleotides: TGTGCCAGCAGTTCCGGGGGGGGGACTCCCTACGAGCAGTACGTC.

J is TRBJ2-5 and V is TRBV5-1; 10 bases line up with TRBD2. Germline CDR1 SGHRS, CDR2 YFSETQ. V was clipped by 2 bases and J by 5 bases; unmatched bases: 0. The CDR3 sequence is 13 residues long. CDR3 sequence: CASSFSGGETQYF. DNA for the CDR3: TGCGCCAGCAGCTTTAGCGGGGGGGAGACCCAGTACTTC.

The chain has TRBV10-2 and TRBJ2-5; no firm D call. The V and J ends lost 3 bases and 2 bases respectively, with 4 bases between them. Looked up from germline, CDR1 is WSHSY and CDR2 is SAAADI. The CDR3 is 12 residues long. The CDR3, as DNA: TGCGCCAGCAGTGACCCTCAAGAGACCCAGTACTTC. It yields the protein CASSDPQETQYF.

The V and J genes are TRBV7-2 and TRBJ1-3; a weak D match, TRBD1 (6 bases). V dropped 5 bases and J dropped 4 bases, with 12 bases sitting between them. The germline CDR1 and CDR2 sequences are SGHTA and FQGNSA. The length of the CDR3 is 14 residues. CDR3 in amino acids: CASSPQGAGNTIYF. For the CDR3, the DNA is TGTGCCAGCAGCCCACAGGGTGCGGGAAACACCATATATTTT.

The chain recombines TRBV18 with TRBJ2-1; a weak D match, TRBD2 (5 bases). The CDR3 is made up of 16 amino acids. V was trimmed by 3 bases and J by 10 bases, leaving 22 bases between them. CDR1 is KGHSH, CDR2 LQKENI, per germline. CDR3 nucleotide sequence: TGTGCCAGCTCACCGCCCGGACTTGGTGTAACCGGGGAGCAGTTCTTC. Protein product: CASSPPGLGVTGEQFF.

This clone came up once. The chain recombines TRBV7-2 with TRBJ2-3; possibly TRBD1 for D (6 bases). The CDR3 contains 15 residues. V was trimmed by 1 base and J by 6 bases, leaving 14 bases between them. From germline, CDR1 is SGHTA and CDR2 FQGNSA. The CDR3 nucleotides read TGTGCCAGCAGCTTAGGGGGACAATTCAGGGATACGCAGTATTTT. Residues: CASSLGGQFRDTQYF. The variable domain in full, completed from reference TRBV7-2 and TRBJ2-3, reads GAGVSQSPSNKVTEKGKDVELRCDPISGHTALYWYRQSLGQGLEFLIYFQGNSAPDKSGLPSDRFSAERTGGSVSTLTIQRTQQEDSAVYLCASSLGGQFRDTQYFGPGTRLTVL.

CDR3 coding DNA: TGTGCCAGCTCAACCGGGACAGGTAACACCGGGGAGCTGTTTTTT. Translating gives CASSTGTGNTGELFF. The V gene is TRBV3-1 (or the pseudogene TRBV3-2), the J gene TRBJ2-2; 8 positions agree with TRBD1. The CDR3 loop spans 15 amino acids. Germline lookup yields CDR1 LGHDT and CDR2 YNNKEL (reference sequence). The trim removed 8 bases at V and 2 bases at J, leaving 7 bases unmatched.

This chain connects TRBV30 to TRBJ2-7; no reliable D call. Germline V gene data show CDR1 as GTSNPN and CDR2 as SVGIG (reference sequence). V lost 0 bases, J lost 0 bases, and 6 bases lay in between. The CDR3 covers 13 residues. The chain's CDR3 is CAWSVGNSYEQYV. Written as DNA, the CDR3 is TGTGCCTGGAGTGTTGGCAACTCCTACGAGCAGTACGTC.

There are a few counts of this clone. The J gene is TRBJ1-5, the V gene TRBV29-1; TRBD1 agrees at 7 bases. CDR1 and CDR2 (germline): SQVTM, ANQGSEA. The V segment lost 3 bases and the J segment 4 bases; nucleotides outside the gene matches: 3. This CDR3 contains 13 residues. CDR3 region: CSVEGQPNQPQHF. CDR3 in DNA: TGCAGCGTTGAGGGACAGCCGAATCAGCCCCAGCATTTT.

This clone was recorded many times. J is TRBJ2-1 and V is TRBV28; 9 bases are shared with TRBD2. V dropped 5 bases and J dropped 5; count of bases not matched to a gene: 10. The CDR3 spans 16 residues. In germline, CDR1 is MDHEN, CDR2 SYDVKM. The CDR3 here is CASSTLRGGRNNEQFF. In DNA, the CDR3 is TGTGCCAGCAGTACCCTGCGGGGGGGCAGGAACAATGAGCAGTTCTTC.

The table lists this clone with a few counts. The V call is TRBV5-1, the J call TRBJ2-2, with D hard to call. The CDR3 runs to 15 residues. Per the germline V gene, CDR1 is SGHRS and CDR2 is YFSETQ. Trimming took 2 bases from V and 6 from J, leaving 14 bases between them. The CDR3 DNA sequence: TGCGCCAGCAGCTTCAGCGAAGGAACCTCCGGGGAGCTGTTTTTT. Encoded protein: CASSFSEGTSGELFF.

This clone was counted a few times. The chain joins TRBV30 to TRBJ1-1; D remains unclear. V was pared by 3 bases and J by 3 bases, with 5 bases between. CDR1 and CDR2 (germline): GTSNPN, SVGIG (reference sequence). CDR3 length equals 11 residues. The CDR3 sequence: CAWSQYTEAFF. For the CDR3, the DNA is TGTGCCTGGAGCCAATACACTGAAGCTTTCTTT.

The chain couples TRBV28 to TRBJ2-1, with TRBD2 identical over 10 bases. V lost 3 bases to trimming and J lost 5 bases; unmatched junction nucleotides: 10. This CDR3 spans 17 amino acids. CDR1 is MDHEN and CDR2 is SYDVKM in the germline V gene. In DNA form, the CDR3 reads TGTGCCAGCAGTTTGGGTGGGATAGCGGGGGGCCACAATGAGCAGTTCTTC. Its translation: CASSLGGIAGGHNEQFF.

This chain's CDR3 is CASMWLLGGGAHEQFF. The CDR3 nucleotides are TGTGCCAGCATGTGGTTACTCGGCGGGGGGGCCCATGAGCAGTTCTTC. This chain joins TRBV2 and TRBJ2-1, with 9 bases that match TRBD2. Germline CDR1 SNHLY, CDR2 FYNNEI. The length of the CDR3 is 16 residues. V lost 7 bases, J lost 8 bases, and 15 bases stayed unmatched.

This chain uses TRBV6-2 or TRBV6-3 with TRBJ2-5, with 12 bases that match TRBD2. The CDR3 contains 17 residues. After removal of 0 bases from V and 4 bases from J, the junction contained 6 bases not matched to a gene. CDR1 and CDR2 from the germline V gene are MNHEY and SVGEGT. CDR3 in amino acids: CASSYSLAGGQVETQYF. CDR3 sequence (DNA): TGTGCCAGCAGTTACTCCCTAGCGGGGGGGCAAGTAGAGACCCAGTACTTC.

J is TRBJ2-7 and V is TRBV28, with 7 positions matching TRBD2. The junction had 11 bases not matched to a gene; V was cut back by 5 bases and J by 4 bases. Germline CDR1 MDHEN, CDR2 SYDVKM. CDR3 length equals 15 residues. The CDR3 DNA sequence: TGTGCCAGCAGTCTCTTGGGGGGGGGTGGATACGAGCAGTACGTC. This gives the protein CASSLLGGGGYEQYV.

The rearrangement uses TRBV6-6 and TRBJ2-1, with TRBD2 identical over 7 bases. Germline assignment: CDR1 MNHNY and CDR2 SVGAGI (reference sequence). Trimming removed 7 bases from V and 10 bases from J; junction bases left unmatched: 4. This CDR3 region has 11 residues. CDR3 region: CASNHGGEQFF. Here the CDR3 DNA reads TGTGCCAGCAACCACGGGGGGGAGCAGTTCTTC.

The rearrangement joins TRBV7-9 to TRBJ2-3; TRBD2 aligns across 9 bases. V lost 3 bases and J lost 6; bases outside the gene matches: 7. The CDR3 loop spans 15 amino acids. The V gene's germline CDR1 is SEHNR and CDR2 FQNEAQ (reference sequence). CDR3 residues: CASSLTSGPLDTQYF. The CDR3 region has the DNA TGTGCCAGCAGCTTGACTAGCGGTCCGTTGGATACGCAGTATTTT. The entire variable domain, with the rest obtained from reference TRBV7-9 and TRBJ2-3, is as follows: DTGVSQNPRHKITKRGQNVTFRCDPISEHNRLYWYRQTLGQGPEFLTYFQNEAQLEKSRLLSDRFSAERPKGSFSTLEIQRTEQGDSAMYLCASSLTSGPLDTQYFGPGTRLTVL.

This rearrangement joins TRBV12-3 or TRBV12-4 to TRBJ1-2; D unclear. Trimming cost V 6 bases and J 3 bases, with 11 bases left between them. The CDR3 loop spans 13 amino acids. The CDR3 is CASSPYQYYGYTF. DNA of the CDR3: TGTGCCAGCAGCCCATACCAGTACTATGGCTACACCTTC.

This chain connects TRBV5-1 to TRBJ1-5; no firm D call. From germline, CDR1 is SGHRS and CDR2 YFSETQ. The V end was cut by 0 bases, the J end by 2 bases, with 6 bases between. CDR3 length: 14 amino acids. The CDR3 DNA reads TGCGCCAGCAGCTTGGGAGCGGGCAATCAGCCCCAGCATTTT. It encodes CASSLGAGNQPQHF.

The gene calls are TRBV6-6 and TRBJ1-2; the D gene is possibly TRBD1 (5 bases). Trimming pared 0 bases from V and 6 bases from J, leaving 5 bases between. CDR1 is MNHNY and CDR2 is SVGAGI in the germline V gene (reference sequence). The CDR3 runs to 12 residues. CDR3 sequence (DNA): TGTGCCAGCAGTTACTCGACAGATGGCTACACCTTC. Translated, it gives CASSYSTDGYTF.

V is TRBV4-2 and J is TRBJ1-2; D remains unclear. V was shortened by 0 bases and J by 6 bases, with 20 bases between the two germline ends. CDR1 is LGHNA, CDR2 YNFKEQ, per germline. This CDR3 is built from 17 residues. CDR3: CASSQENPGRQRDGYTF. The CDR3 bases are TGTGCCAGCAGCCAAGAGAACCCCGGGAGGCAGAGGGATGGCTACACCTTC.

The V call is TRBV12-5, the J call TRBJ2-3, with 8 bases identical to TRBD2. The junction had 4 bases not matched to a gene; V was cut back by 8 bases and J by 3 bases. CDR3 length: 13 residues. Germline-derived CDR1 and CDR2 are LGHNT and FRNRAP. The CDR3 sequence: CASLRGGTDTQYF. DNA for the CDR3: TGTGCTAGTCTACGGGGGGGGACAGATACGCAGTATTTT. The full variable domain, its missing parts supplied by reference TRBV12-5 and TRBJ2-3, is DARVTQTPRHKVTEMGQEVTMRCQPILGHNTVFWYRQTMMQGLELLAYFRNRAPLDDSGMPKDRFSAEMPDATLATLKIQPSEPRDSAVYFCASLRGGTDTQYFGPGTRLTVL.

The chain has TRBV27 and TRBJ1-4; TRBD1 matches at 7 bases. The germline V gene encodes CDR1 MNHEY and CDR2 SMNVEV (reference sequence). With V trimmed by 2 bases and J by 3 bases, 3 bases remained unmatched. The CDR3 totals 15 residues. The CDR3 coding sequence is TGTGCCAGCAGTTTAGGGACAGAACCTAATGAAAAACTGTTTTTT. This gives the protein CASSLGTEPNEKLFF.